The 26 T cell receptor beta chains reported below all come from one sample, sequenced in a study of T cell changes during pregnancy in multiple sclerosis. The data were produced by immunoSEQ multiplex PCR, yet TCRdb's version contains in-frame clones alone and is incomplete. The table lists around 20,000 clones, 75% to 90% of them singletons, with 4.5% to 7% in the top ten. The sequencing here drew on CD8+ T cells from peripheral blood mononuclear cells, taken after pregnancy. These receptors all stem from a female donor in good health, enrolled as a control in a pregnancy study.

This chain connects TRBV7-9 to TRBJ1-2; D gene uncertain. V was clipped by 3 bases and J by 4 bases, with 21 bases between them. Germline lookup yields CDR1 SEHNR and CDR2 FQNEAQ (reference sequence). The CDR3 consists of 17 residues. The CDR3 region is CASSFTPGSGVIYGYTF. DNA of the CDR3: TGTGCCAGCAGCTTTACTCCAGGATCGGGAGTTATCTATGGCTACACCTTC.

The gene calls are TRBV19 and TRBJ1-1; a possible D gene is TRBD1 (5 bases). The CDR3 has 16 amino acids. Germline CDR1 reads LNHDA; CDR2 reads SQIVND (reference sequence). Between the trimmed V and J ends, which lost 3 bases and 0 bases, there was a span of 14 bases. CDR3 nucleotide sequence: TGTGCCAGTAGTATCGAGGGGAGGTACATGAACACTGAAGCTTTCTTT. Encoded protein: CASSIEGRYMNTEAFF. Filled out from reference TRBV19 and TRBJ1-1, the complete variable domain reads DGGITQSPKYLFRKEGQNVTLSCEQNLNHDAMYWYRQDPGQGLRLIYYSQIVNDFQKGDIAEGYSVSREKKESFPLTVTSAQKNPTAFYLCASSIEGRYMNTEAFFGQGTRLTVV.

The genes are TRBV27 and TRBJ1-5; possible D gene TRBD1, 6 bases. Germline CDR1 is MNHEY and CDR2 is SMNVEV (reference sequence). The CDR3 runs to 17 residues. Trimming shortened V by 6 bases and J by 7 bases, and 25 bases separated the two germline ends. The CDR3 DNA follows: TGTGCCAGCAGACGGAGCTGGACGAGGGGGTGGGAGCAGCCCCAGCATTTT. This codes for CASRRSWTRGWEQPQHF.

This clone is medium-sized (0.01 to 0.1%) by share. The V gene is TRBV16, the J gene TRBJ2-7; 7 bases line up with TRBD2. The V gene end was trimmed by 5 bases and the J gene end by 0 bases; junction bases not matched to a gene: 4. The CDR3 spans 14 residues. CDR1 is KGHSY and CDR2 is FQNENV in the germline V gene. CDR3 in DNA: TGTGCCAGCAGCGGGGAGGGAAGCTCCTACGAGCAGTACTTC. Its protein product is CASSGEGSSYEQYF.

This chain uses TRBV6-1 with TRBJ1-6; D possibly corresponds to TRBD1 (6 bases). The CDR3 is 13 amino acids. The germline V gene encodes CDR1 MNHNS and CDR2 SASEGT. V dropped 9 bases and J dropped 7 bases, with 13 bases sitting between them. For the CDR3, the DNA is TGTGCCAGTAAGTTCCAGGGGAATTCACCCCTCCACTTT. Its translation: CASKFQGNSPLHF.

This sequence joins TRBV19 and TRBJ1-5, with a possible D match to TRBD1 (5 bases). The CDR3 has 16 amino acids. The germline CDR1 and CDR2 sequences are LNHDA and SQIVND (reference sequence). Trimming stripped 0 bases from V and 1 base from J, with 10 bases between. The DNA of the CDR3 is TGTGCCAGTAGTATAGATCACGGGGGGAGCAATCAGCCCCAGCATTTT. Translated: CASSIDHGGSNQPQHF.

The rearrangement uses TRBV5-6 and TRBJ1-2; 10 bases line up with TRBD1. This CDR3 comprises 16 residues. V was clipped by 2 bases and J by 4 bases; unmatched bases: 8. Germline lookup yields CDR1 SGHDT and CDR2 YYEEEE. In DNA form, the CDR3 reads TGTGCCAGCAGCTTAATGGGGACAGGGGCAGGCTATGGCTACACCTTC. Translated: CASSLMGTGAGYGYTF.

This chain uses TRBV14 with TRBJ2-7, with 7 positions matching TRBD1. The CDR3 runs 13 residues. Germline trimming cut 3 bases from V and 6 bases from J; bases unmatched to any gene: 5. Germline CDR1 SGHDN, CDR2 FVKESK. As DNA, the CDR3 is TGTGCCAGCAGCCATTATGGACAGGCCGAGCAGTACTTC. Translating it yields CASSHYGQAEQYF.

The rearrangement links TRBV5-1 to TRBJ1-1, with D maybe TRBD1 (6 bases). CDR1 is SGHRS and CDR2 is YFSETQ in the germline V gene. The germline V and J ends were trimmed by 6 bases and 0 bases, with 12 bases remaining between them. The CDR3 extends over 14 amino acids. CDR3 in amino acids: CASTSGDVNTEAFF. Written as DNA, the CDR3 is TGCGCCAGCACCTCAGGGGACGTGAACACTGAAGCTTTCTTT.

The chain joins TRBV7-3 to TRBJ2-7; TRBD1 agrees at 8 bases. J was trimmed by 3 bases and V by 5 bases; bases with no gene match: 3. CDR3 length: 13 residues. Germline CDR1 reads SGHTA; CDR2 reads FQGTGA. The DNA for the CDR3 is TGTGCCAGCAGCCCAGACAGGGGCTACGAGCAGTACTTC. Residues: CASSPDRGYEQYF.

J is TRBJ1-5 and V is TRBV27; D perhaps matches TRBD1 (5 bases). V dropped 4 bases and J dropped 4 bases, with 17 bases sitting between them. Germline V gene sequence: CDR1 MNHEY, CDR2 SMNVEV (reference sequence). The CDR3 runs to 16 residues. CDR3 loop: CASSSLAAGWNQPQHF. DNA of the CDR3: TGTGCCAGCAGTTCTTTAGCAGCAGGGTGGAATCAGCCCCAGCATTTT.

This clone was found a few times. The chain links TRBV4-3 to TRBJ2-1, with 10 nucleotides matching TRBD2. The trim removed 0 bases at V and 4 bases at J, leaving 3 bases unmatched. Germline V gene lookup returns CDR1 LGHNA and CDR2 YSLEER. The CDR3 is 16 residues long. The CDR3 DNA reads as TGCGCCAGCAGCCAAGATGGTAGCGGGGGGTACAATGAGCAGTTCTTC. Translation: CASSQDGSGGYNEQFF.

The rearrangement joins TRBV27 to TRBJ1-5; D is possibly TRBD1 (5 bases). Trimming took 5 bases from V and 0 from J, leaving 11 bases between them. CDR3 length: 15 amino acids. The germline CDR1 and CDR2 sequences are MNHEY and SMNVEV (reference sequence). The CDR3 is CASSTRQNSNQPQHF. DNA of the CDR3: TGTGCCAGCAGTACCCGACAGAATAGCAATCAGCCCCAGCATTTT.

The chain joins TRBV19 to TRBJ1-5; 9 positions match TRBD1. Unmatched junction bases numbered 9, after V lost 3 bases and J lost 0 bases. Per germline, CDR1 LNHDA and CDR2 SQIVND (reference sequence). There are 18 residues in the CDR3. For the CDR3, the DNA is TGTGCCAGTAGTATCGCCGGGACAGGGACTCATAGCAATCAGCCCCAGCATTTT. It codes for CASSIAGTGTHSNQPQHF.

This chain uses TRBV27 with TRBJ1-1, with a possible D match to TRBD1 (6 bases). Per the germline V gene, CDR1 is MNHEY and CDR2 is SMNVEV (reference sequence). Trimming stripped 6 bases from V and 10 bases from J, with 12 bases between. The CDR3 length is 11 residues. The CDR3 DNA reads as TGTGCCAGCAGGGGACCCAGGGGAGCTTTCTTT. It codes for CASRGPRGAFF.

The V and J genes are TRBV6-5 and TRBJ1-4; TRBD1 is a possible D gene (6 bases). This CDR3 is 14 amino acids long. From germline, CDR1 is MNHEY and CDR2 SVGAGI. The V gene lost 3 bases and the J gene lost 10 bases, with 15 bases spanning the gap. The CDR3 DNA reads TGTGCCAGCAGTTATTCGACAGGTGCCGCAAAACTGTTTTTT. Translation: CASSYSTGAAKLFF.

This sequence joins TRBV7-9 and TRBJ2-5; a weak D match, TRBD1 (6 bases). This CDR3 contains 13 residues. Trimming took 6 bases from V and 5 from J, leaving 13 bases between them. Germline V gives CDR1 SEHNR, CDR2 FQNEAQ (reference sequence). In nucleotides, the CDR3 is TGTGCCAGCAGACACCCCCAGGGGGAGACCCAGTACTTC. As protein: CASRHPQGETQYF.

The chain recombines TRBV5-6 with TRBJ2-3; the D gene is possibly TRBD1 (5 bases). CDR1 and CDR2 (germline): SGHDT, YYEEEE. Trimming shortened V by 4 bases and J by 3 bases, and 9 bases separated the two germline ends. This CDR3 is 13 amino acids long. DNA of the CDR3: TGTGCCAGCAGCCCAGGGTCTACAGATACGCAGTATTTT. It is translated as CASSPGSTDTQYF.

This chain connects TRBV5-8 to TRBJ2-7, with no clear D. The CDR3 consists of 15 residues. V lost 1 base and J 6 bases, leaving 17 bases between the germline ends. Germline CDR1 reads SGHTS; CDR2 reads YDEGEE. CDR3 nucleotides: TGTGCCAGCAGCTTGTTTTCCGGATCCCCTAGCGAGCAGTACTTC. It codes for CASSLFSGSPSEQYF.

This rearrangement joins TRBV4-2 to TRBJ2-7, with TRBD2 identical over 7 bases. The ends lost 6 bases at V and 10 bases at J; junction bases unmatched: 6. Per the germline V gene, CDR1 is LGHNA and CDR2 is YNFKEQ. The CDR3 spans 11 residues. The CDR3 DNA reads as TGTGCCAGCAGTGGGGGGGGTCACCAGTACTTC. Its translation is CASSGGGHQYF.

V is TRBV4-3 and J is TRBJ1-1, with D possibly matching TRBD1 (5 bases). V lost 2 bases to trimming and J lost 4 bases, with 11 bases between them. In germline, CDR1 is LGHNA, CDR2 YSLEER. This CDR3 contains 14 residues. The CDR3 DNA reads as TGCGCCAGCAGCCAATACGAAGGGGTCACTGAAGCTTTCTTT. Translation: CASSQYEGVTEAFF.

The rearrangement joins TRBV4-2 to TRBJ2-2; TRBD2 matches 14 bases. Per germline, CDR1 LGHNA and CDR2 YNFKEQ. The ends lost 4 bases at V and 2 bases at J; junction bases unmatched: 9. The CDR3 is 19 residues long. CDR3 loop: CASSPSGTSGGRNTGELFF. The CDR3 nucleotides read TGTGCCAGCAGCCCCTCCGGGACTAGCGGGGGCCGAAACACCGGGGAGCTGTTTTTT.

This chain uses TRBV9 with TRBJ2-1; D may be TRBD2 (5 bases). Germline V gives CDR1 SGDLS, CDR2 YYNGEE. V dropped 2 bases and J dropped 4 bases, with 7 bases sitting between them. This CDR3 has 13 residues. The CDR3 coding sequence is TGTGCCAGCAGCGTTTCGGGGTACAATGAGCAGTTCTTC. This encodes CASSVSGYNEQFF.

The chain joins TRBV27 to TRBJ1-6; no clear D. Germline CDR1 is MNHEY and CDR2 is SMNVEV (reference sequence). This CDR3 region has 11 residues. Trimming took 8 bases from V and 10 from J, leaving 9 bases between them. This chain's CDR3 is CASSDGSPLHF. CDR3 DNA sequence: TGTGCCAGCTCAGACGGGTCACCCCTCCACTTT.

The rearrangement links TRBV28 to TRBJ1-2, with 7 bases fitting TRBD1. With V trimmed by 5 bases and J by 5 bases, 8 bases remained unmatched. From germline, CDR1 is MDHEN and CDR2 SYDVKM. The CDR3 consists of 14 residues. CDR3 residues: CASSTQTGYYGYTF. DNA for the CDR3: TGTGCCAGCAGTACACAGACAGGGTATTATGGCTACACCTTC.

The chain joins TRBV6-1 to TRBJ2-3; D is undetermined. V dropped 0 bases and J dropped 0 bases, with 7 bases sitting between them. The CDR3 has 15 amino acids. Germline-derived CDR1 and CDR2 are MNHNS and SASEGT. Written as DNA, the CDR3 is TGTGCCAGCAGTGAAGCCTGGGCAAGCACAGATACGCAGTATTTT. This sequence encodes CASSEAWASTDTQYF.